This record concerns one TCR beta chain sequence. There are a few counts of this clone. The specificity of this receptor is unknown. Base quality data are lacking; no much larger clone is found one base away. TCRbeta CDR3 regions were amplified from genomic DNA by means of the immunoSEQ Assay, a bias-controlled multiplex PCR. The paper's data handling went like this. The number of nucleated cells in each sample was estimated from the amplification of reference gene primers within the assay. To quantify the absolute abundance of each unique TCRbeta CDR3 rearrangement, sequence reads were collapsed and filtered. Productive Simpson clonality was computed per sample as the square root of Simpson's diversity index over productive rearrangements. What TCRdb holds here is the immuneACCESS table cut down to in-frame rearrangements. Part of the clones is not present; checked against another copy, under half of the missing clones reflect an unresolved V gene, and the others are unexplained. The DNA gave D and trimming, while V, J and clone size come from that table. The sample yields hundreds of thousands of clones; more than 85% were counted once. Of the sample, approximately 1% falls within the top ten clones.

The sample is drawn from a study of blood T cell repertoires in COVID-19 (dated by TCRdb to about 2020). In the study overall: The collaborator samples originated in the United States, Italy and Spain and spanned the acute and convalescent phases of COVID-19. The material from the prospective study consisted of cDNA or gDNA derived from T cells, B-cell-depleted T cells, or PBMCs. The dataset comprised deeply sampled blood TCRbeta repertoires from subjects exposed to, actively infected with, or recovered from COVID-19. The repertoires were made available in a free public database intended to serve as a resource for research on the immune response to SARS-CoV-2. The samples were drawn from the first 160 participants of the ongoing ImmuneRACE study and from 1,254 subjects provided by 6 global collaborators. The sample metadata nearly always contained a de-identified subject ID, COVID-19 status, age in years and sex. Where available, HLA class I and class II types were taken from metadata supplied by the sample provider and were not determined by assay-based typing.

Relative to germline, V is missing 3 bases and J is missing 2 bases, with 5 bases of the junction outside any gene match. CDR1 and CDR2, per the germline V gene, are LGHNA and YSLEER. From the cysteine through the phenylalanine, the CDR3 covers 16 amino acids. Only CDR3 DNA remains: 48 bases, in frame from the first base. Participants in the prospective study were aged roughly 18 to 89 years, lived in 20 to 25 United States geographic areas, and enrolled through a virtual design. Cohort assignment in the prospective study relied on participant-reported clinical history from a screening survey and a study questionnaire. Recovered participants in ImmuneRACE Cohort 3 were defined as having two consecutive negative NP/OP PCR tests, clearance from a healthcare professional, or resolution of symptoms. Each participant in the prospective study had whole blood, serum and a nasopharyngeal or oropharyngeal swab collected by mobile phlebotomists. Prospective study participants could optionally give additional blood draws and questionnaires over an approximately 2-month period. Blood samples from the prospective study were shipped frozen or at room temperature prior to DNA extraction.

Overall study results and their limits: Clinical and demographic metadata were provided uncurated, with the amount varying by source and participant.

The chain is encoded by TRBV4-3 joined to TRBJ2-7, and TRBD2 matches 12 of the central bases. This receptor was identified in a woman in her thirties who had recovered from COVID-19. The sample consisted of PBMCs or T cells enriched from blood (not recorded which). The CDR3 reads CASSQAGLAGTYEQYF. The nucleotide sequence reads TGCGCCAGCAGCCAGGCCGGACTAGCGGGGACCTACGAGCAGTACTTC.